The entry below gives a single TCR beta chain sequence along with its context. The sample belongs to a study of blood T cell repertoires in COVID-19. The overall study: Italy, Spain and the United States were the sources of the convalescent and acute COVID-19 samples. From T cells, B-cell-depleted T cells, or PBMCs came the material, which was cDNA or gDNA.

V was clipped by 8 bases and J by 4 bases, with 18 bases between them. Looked up from germline, CDR1 is SEHNR and CDR2 is FQNEAQ (reference sequence). The CDR3 is 14 amino acids. Authors' methods: The assay estimated nucleated cells by amplifying reference gene primers. The protocol was immunoSEQ multiplex PCR, while the TCRdb copy is restricted to in-frame clones and leaves out a portion. V and J calls plus clone size are reproduced from that table; the DNA served to infer D and trimming. The sample holds 260,000 or so clones, roughly 88% seen once. The sequence was obtained from a man aged 18 to 29 with active or convalescent COVID-19. Sequences were obtained from peripheral blood. The chain links TRBV7-9 to TRBJ2-7; D possibly corresponds to TRBD1 (6 bases). The CDR3 nucleotides read TGTGCCAGCGGCTCCTCAGGGGTGGGATACGAGCAGTACTTC. Encoded protein: CASGSSGVGYEQYF.